Here is one T cell receptor beta chain with its context. Its target is not known. The data were obtained in a study of cytomegalovirus exposure and HLA in healthy donors. General observations from the study: In a later analysis, TCR beta V- and J-gene trimming was associated with a missense DCLRE1C variant. HLA-A and HLA-B allele assignments for most subjects were reportedly predicted accurately using TCR beta sequences.

Looked up from germline, CDR1 is WNHNN and CDR2 is SYGVQD (reference sequence). Deletions cut 4 bases from V and 0 bases from J, with 5 bases between. CDR3 length equals 13 residues. Primers: 60 Vbeta forward and 13 Jbeta reverse. Method: immunoSEQ multiplex PCR; TCRdb's copy keeps in-frame clones and lacks some. The repertoire holds about 200,000 clones, with approximately 78% as singletons. The chain carries TRBV10-1 and TRBJ2-3; D is unresolved. Sequencing used PBMCs. The sequence was obtained from a woman aged 50 to 65 in good health and CMV-seropositive. The CDR3: CASSAPSTDTQYF. The DNA for the CDR3 is TGCGCCAGCAGTGCCCCTAGCACAGATACGCAGTATTTT.